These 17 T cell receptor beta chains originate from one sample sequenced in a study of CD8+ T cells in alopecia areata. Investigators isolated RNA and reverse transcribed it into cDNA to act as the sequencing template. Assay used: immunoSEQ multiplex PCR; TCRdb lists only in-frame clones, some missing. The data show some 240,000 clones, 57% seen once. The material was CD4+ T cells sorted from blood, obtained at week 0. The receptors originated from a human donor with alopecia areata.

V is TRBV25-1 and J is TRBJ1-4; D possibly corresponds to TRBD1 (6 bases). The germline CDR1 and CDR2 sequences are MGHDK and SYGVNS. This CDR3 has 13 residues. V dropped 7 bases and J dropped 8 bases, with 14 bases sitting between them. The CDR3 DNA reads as TGTGCCAGCACCAACCCCACAGGGGAAAAACTGTTTTTT. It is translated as CASTNPTGEKLFF.

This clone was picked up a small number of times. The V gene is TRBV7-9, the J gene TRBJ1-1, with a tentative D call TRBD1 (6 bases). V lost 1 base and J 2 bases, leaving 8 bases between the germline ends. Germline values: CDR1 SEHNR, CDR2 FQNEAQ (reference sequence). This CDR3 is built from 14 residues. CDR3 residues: CASSLGGHNTEAFF. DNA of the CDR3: TGTGCCAGCAGCTTAGGGGGACACAACACTGAAGCTTTCTTT.

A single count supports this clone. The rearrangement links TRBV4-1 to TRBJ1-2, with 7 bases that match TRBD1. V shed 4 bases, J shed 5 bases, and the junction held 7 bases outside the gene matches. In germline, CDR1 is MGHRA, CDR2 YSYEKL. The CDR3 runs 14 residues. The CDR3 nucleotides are TGCGCCAGCAGCCTGAAAGGGGGCGGGTATGGCTACACCTTC. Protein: CASSLKGGGYGYTF.

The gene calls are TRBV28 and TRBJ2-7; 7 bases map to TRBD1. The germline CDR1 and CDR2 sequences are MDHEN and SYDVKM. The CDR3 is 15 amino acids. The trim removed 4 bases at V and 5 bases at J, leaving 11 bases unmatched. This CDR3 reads CASSSFTTGKDEQYF. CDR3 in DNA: TGTGCCAGCAGTTCCTTCACGACAGGGAAGGACGAGCAGTACTTC.

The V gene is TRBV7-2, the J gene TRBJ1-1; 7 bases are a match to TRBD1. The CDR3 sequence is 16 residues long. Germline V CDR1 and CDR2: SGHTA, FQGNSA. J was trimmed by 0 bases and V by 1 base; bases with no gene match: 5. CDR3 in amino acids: CASSLGQGMMNTEAFF. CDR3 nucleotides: TGTGCCAGCAGCTTAGGACAGGGAATGATGAACACTGAAGCTTTCTTT.

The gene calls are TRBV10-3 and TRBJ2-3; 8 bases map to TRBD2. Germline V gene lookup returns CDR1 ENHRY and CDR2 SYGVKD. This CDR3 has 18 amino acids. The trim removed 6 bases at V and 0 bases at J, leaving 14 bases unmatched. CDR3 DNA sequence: TGTGCCATCAGCACCGGGACTAGACCGCAATCTAGCACAGATACGCAGTATTTT. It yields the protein CAISTGTRPQSSTDTQYF.

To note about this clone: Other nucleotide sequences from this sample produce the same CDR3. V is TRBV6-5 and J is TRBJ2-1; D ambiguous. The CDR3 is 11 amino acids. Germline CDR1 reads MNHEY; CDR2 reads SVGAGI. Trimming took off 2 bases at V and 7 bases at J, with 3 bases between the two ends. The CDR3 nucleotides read TGTGCCAGCAGTTACCGGAATGAGCAGTTCTTC. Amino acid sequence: CASSYRNEQFF.

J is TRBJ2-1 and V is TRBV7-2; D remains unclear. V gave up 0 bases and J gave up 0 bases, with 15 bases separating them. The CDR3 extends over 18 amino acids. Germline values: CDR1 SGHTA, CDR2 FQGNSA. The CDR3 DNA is TGTGCCAGCAGCTTAGCACGGTTAAAACCACCCTCCTACAATGAGCAGTTCTTC. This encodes CASSLARLKPPSYNEQFF. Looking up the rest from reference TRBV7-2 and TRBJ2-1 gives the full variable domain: GAGVSQSPSNKVTEKGKDVELRCDPISGHTALYWYRQSLGQGLEFLIYFQGNSAPDKSGLPSDRFSAERTGGSVSTLTIQRTQQEDSAVYLCASSLARLKPPSYNEQFFGPGTRLTVL.

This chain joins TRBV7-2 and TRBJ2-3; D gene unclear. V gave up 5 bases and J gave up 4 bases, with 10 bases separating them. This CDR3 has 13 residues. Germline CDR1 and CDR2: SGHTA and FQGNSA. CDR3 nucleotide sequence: TGTGCCAGCAGCCCTAAGTGGGCAGATACGCAGTATTTT. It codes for CASSPKWADTQYF.

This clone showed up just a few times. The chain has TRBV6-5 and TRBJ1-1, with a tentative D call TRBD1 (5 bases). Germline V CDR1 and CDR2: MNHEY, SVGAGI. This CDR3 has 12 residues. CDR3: CAIWGMNTEAFF. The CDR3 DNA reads TGTGCAATATGGGGCATGAACACTGAAGCTTTCTTT.

The chain's CDR3 is CASSLLPFSTGELFF. The CDR3 DNA reads TGTGCCAGCAGCTTATTGCCGTTCAGCACCGGGGAGCTGTTTTTT. This sequence joins TRBV7-2 and TRBJ2-2, with no clear D. CDR3 length: 15 amino acids. Trimming took 2 bases from V and 4 from J, leaving 11 bases between them. Germline V lookup: CDR1 SGHTA, CDR2 FQGNSA. Using reference TRBV7-2 and TRBJ2-2 for the parts outside the CDR3, the full variable domain is GAGVSQSPSNKVTEKGKDVELRCDPISGHTALYWYRQSLGQGLEFLIYFQGNSAPDKSGLPSDRFSAERTGGSVSTLTIQRTQQEDSAVYLCASSLLPFSTGELFFGEGSRLTVL.

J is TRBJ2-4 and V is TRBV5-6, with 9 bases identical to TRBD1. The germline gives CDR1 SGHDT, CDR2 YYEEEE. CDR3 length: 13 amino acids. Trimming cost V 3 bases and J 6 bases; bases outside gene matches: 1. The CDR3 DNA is TGTGCCAGCAGCTCGGGACAGGGAAACATTCAGTACTTC. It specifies CASSSGQGNIQYF. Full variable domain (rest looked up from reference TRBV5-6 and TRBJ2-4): DAGVTQSPTHLIKTRGQQVTLRCSPKSGHDTVSWYQQALGQGPQFIFQYYEEEERQRGNFPDRFSGHQFPNYSSELNVNALLLGDSALYLCASSSGQGNIQYFGAGTRLSVL.

The CDR3 sequence is CASSSGGQYGYTF. As DNA, the CDR3 is TGTGCCAGCAGTTCAGGGGGCCAATATGGCTACACCTTC. The V gene is TRBV2, the J gene TRBJ1-2, with 8 nucleotides matching TRBD1. Per the germline V gene, CDR1 is SNHLY and CDR2 is FYNNEI. The CDR3 is 13 residues long. V dropped 5 bases and J dropped 5; count of bases not matched to a gene: 4.

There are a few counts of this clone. In DNA, the CDR3 is TGTGCCAGCAACCAAGGGCGGTCCTACGAGCAGTACTTC. Translating gives CASNQGRSYEQYF. This chain uses TRBV6-1 with TRBJ2-7; no definite D call. Looked up from germline, CDR1 is MNHNS and CDR2 is SASEGT. This CDR3 has 13 amino acids. The V and J ends lost 7 bases and 1 base respectively, with 11 bases between them.

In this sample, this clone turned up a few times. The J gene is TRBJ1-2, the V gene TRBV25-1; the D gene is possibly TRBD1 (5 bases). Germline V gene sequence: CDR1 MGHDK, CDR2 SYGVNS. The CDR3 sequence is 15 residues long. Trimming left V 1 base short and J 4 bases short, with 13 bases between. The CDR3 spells CASSEFRVGPYGYTF. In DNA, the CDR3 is TGTGCCAGCAGTGAATTCCGCGTGGGGCCCTATGGCTACACCTTC.

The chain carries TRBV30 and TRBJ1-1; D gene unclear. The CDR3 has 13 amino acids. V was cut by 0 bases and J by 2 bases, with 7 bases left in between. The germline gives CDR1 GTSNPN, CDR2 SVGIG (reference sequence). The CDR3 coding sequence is TGTGCCTGGAGTGTACGTGATAACACTGAAGCTTTCTTT. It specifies CAWSVRDNTEAFF. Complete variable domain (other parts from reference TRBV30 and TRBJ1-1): SQTIHQWPATLVQPVGSPLSLECTVEGTSNPNLYWYRQAAGRGLQLLFYSVGIGQISSEVPQNLSASRPQDRQFILSSKKLLLSDSGFYLCAWSVRDNTEAFFGQGTRLTVV.

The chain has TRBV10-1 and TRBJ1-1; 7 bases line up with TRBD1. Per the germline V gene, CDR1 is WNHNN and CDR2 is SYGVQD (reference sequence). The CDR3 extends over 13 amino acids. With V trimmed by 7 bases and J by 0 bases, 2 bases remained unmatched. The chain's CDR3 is CASKQGMNTEAFF. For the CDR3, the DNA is TGCGCCAGCAAACAGGGGATGAACACTGAAGCTTTCTTT.